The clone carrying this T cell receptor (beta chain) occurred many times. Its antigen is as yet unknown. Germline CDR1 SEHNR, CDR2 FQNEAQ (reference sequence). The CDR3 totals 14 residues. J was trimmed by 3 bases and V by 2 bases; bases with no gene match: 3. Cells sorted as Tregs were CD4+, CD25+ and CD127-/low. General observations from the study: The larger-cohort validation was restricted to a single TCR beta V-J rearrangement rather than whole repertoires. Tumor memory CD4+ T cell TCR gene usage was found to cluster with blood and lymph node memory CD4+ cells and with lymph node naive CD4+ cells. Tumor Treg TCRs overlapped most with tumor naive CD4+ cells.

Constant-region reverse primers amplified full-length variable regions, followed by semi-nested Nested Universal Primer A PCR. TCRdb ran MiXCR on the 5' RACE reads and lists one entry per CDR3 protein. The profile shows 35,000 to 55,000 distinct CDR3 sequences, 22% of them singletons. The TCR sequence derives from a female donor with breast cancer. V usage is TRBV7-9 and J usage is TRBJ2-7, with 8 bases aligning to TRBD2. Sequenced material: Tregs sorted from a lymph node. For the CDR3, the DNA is TGTGCCAGCAGCTTATCGGGGGGGGACTACGAGCAGTACTTC. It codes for CASSLSGGDYEQYF.